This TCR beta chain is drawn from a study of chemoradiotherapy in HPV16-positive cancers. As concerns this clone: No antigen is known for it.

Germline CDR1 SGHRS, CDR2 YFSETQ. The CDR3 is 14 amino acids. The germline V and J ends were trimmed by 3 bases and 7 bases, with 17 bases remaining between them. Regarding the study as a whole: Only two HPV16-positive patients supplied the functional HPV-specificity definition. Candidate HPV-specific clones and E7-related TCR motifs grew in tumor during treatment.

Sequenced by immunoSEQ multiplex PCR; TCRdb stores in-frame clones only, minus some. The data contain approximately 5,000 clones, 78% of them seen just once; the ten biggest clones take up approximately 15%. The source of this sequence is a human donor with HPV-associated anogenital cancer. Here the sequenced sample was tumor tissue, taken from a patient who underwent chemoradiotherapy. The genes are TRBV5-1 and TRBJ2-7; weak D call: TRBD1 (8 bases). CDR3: CASSWPTGEGEQYF. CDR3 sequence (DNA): TGCGCCAGCAGCTGGCCGACAGGGGAGGGTGAGCAGTACTTC.